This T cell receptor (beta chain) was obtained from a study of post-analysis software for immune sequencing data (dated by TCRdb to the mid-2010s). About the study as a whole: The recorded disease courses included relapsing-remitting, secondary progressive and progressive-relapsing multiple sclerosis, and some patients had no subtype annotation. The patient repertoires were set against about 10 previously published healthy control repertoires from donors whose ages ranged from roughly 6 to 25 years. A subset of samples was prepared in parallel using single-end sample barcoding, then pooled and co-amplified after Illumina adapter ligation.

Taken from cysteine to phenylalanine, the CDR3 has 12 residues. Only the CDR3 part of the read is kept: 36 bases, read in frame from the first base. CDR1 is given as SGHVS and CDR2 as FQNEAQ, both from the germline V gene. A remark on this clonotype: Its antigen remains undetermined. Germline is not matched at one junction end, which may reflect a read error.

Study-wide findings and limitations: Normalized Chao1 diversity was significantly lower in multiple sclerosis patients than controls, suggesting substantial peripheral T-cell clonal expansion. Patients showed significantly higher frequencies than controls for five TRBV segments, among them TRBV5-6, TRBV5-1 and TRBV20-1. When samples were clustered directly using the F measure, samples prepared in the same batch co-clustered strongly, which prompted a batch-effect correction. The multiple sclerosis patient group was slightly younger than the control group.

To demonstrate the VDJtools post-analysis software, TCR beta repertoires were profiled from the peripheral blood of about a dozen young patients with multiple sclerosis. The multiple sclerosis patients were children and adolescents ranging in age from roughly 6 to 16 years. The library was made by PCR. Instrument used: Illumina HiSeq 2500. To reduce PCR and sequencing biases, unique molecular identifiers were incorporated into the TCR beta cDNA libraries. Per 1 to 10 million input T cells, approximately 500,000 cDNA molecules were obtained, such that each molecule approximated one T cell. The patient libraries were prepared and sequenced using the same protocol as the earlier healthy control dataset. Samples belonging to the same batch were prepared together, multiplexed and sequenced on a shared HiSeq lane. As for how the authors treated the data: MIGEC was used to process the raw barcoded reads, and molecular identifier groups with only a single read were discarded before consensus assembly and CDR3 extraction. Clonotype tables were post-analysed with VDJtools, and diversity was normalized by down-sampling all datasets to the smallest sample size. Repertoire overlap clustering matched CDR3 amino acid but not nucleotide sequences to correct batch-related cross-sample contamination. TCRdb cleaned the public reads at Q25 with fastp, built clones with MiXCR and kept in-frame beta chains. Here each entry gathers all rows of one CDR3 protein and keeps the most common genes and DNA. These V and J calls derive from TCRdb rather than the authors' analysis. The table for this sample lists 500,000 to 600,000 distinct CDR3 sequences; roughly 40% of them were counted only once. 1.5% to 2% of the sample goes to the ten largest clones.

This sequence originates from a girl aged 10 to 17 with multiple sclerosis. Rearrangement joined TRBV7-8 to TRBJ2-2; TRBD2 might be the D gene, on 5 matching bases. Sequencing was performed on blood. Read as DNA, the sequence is TGCGCCAGCACACTAGGGTCCGGGGAGCTGTTTTTT. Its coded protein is CASTLGSGELFF.